This T cell receptor beta chain was sequenced during a study of shared clonotypes between healthy human individuals. Trimming cost V 3 bases and J 7 bases; bases outside gene matches: 7. The length of the CDR3 is 14 residues. Germline V gene sequence: CDR1 KGHSH, CDR2 LQKENI. The method was immunoSEQ multiplex PCR; TCRdb's version includes in-frame clones alone and lacks a portion of them. The sample shows roughly 1,100,000 clones, more than 65% of them seen only once. Material: memory CD4+ T cells sorted from blood. This sample's subset: CD45RA-negative fraction. This sequence was found in a man younger than 30 in good health. The rearrangement joins TRBV18 to TRBJ1-1, with TRBD1 matching 8 bases. In nucleotides, the CDR3 is TGTGCCAGCTCACCGACTACAGGGGGGGTTGAAGCTTTCTTT. This translates into CASSPTTGGVEAFF. The whole variable domain, filled in from reference TRBV18 and TRBJ1-1, reads NAGVMQNPRHLVRRRGQEARLRCSPMKGHSHVYWYRQLPEEGLKFMVYLQKENIIDESGMPKERFSAEFPKEGPSILRIQQVVRGDSAAYFCASSPTTGGVEAFFGQGTRLTVV.